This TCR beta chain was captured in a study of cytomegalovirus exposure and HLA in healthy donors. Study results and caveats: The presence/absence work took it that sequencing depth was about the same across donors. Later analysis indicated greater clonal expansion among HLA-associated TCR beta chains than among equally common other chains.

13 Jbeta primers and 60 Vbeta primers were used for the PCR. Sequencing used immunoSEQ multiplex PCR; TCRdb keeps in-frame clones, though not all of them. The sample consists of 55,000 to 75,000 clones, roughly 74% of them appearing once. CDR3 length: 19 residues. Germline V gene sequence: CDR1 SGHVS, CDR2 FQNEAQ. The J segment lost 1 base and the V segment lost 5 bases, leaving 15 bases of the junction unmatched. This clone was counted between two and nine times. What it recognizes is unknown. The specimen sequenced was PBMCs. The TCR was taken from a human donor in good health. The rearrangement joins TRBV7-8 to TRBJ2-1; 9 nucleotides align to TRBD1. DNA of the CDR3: TGTGCCAGCAGCCAAAGGGGGACAGGGTATATTACGTCCTACAATGAGCAGTTCTTC. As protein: CASSQRGTGYITSYNEQFF.